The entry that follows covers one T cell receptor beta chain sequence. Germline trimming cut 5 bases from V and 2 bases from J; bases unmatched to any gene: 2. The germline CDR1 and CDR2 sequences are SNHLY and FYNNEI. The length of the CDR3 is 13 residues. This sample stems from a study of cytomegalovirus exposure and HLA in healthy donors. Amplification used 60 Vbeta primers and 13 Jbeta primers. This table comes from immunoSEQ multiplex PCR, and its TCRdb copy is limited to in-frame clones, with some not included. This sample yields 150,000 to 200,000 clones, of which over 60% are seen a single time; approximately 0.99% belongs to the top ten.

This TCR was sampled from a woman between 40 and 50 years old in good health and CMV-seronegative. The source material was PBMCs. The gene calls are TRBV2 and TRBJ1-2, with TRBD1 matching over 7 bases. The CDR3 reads CASSRDRNYGYTF. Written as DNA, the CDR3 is TGTGCCAGCAGTCGGGACAGAAACTATGGCTACACCTTC.